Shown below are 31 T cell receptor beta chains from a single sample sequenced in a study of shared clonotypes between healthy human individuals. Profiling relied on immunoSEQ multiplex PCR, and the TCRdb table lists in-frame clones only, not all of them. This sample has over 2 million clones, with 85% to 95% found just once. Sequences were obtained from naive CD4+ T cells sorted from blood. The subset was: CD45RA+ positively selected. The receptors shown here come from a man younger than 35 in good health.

The CDR3 protein is CASSLRSEPNEQFF. The CDR3 DNA reads as TGTGCCAGCAGCTTAAGATCGGAACCCAATGAGCAGTTCTTC. V usage is TRBV7-2 and J usage is TRBJ2-1; no firm D call. This CDR3 is 14 amino acids long. Germline lookup yields CDR1 SGHTA and CDR2 FQGNSA. Trimming shortened V by 2 bases and J by 6 bases, and 11 bases separated the two germline ends.

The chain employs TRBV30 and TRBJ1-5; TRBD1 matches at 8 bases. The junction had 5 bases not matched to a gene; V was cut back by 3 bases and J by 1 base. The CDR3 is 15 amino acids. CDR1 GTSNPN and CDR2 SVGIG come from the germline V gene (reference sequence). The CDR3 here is CAWSNRQGSNQPQHF. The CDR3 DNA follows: TGTGCCTGGAGCAATAGACAGGGGAGCAATCAGCCCCAGCATTTT. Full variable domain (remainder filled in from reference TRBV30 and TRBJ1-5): SQTIHQWPATLVQPVGSPLSLECTVEGTSNPNLYWYRQAAGRGLQLLFYSVGIGQISSEVPQNLSASRPQDRQFILSSKKLLLSDSGFYLCAWSNRQGSNQPQHFGDGTRLSIL.

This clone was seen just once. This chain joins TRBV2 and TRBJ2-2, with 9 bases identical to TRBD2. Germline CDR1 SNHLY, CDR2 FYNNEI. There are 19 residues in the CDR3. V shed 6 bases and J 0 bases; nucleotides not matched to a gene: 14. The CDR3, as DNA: TGTGCCAGCAGGTCCGGGACTAGCTCCTCGAAATCGAACACCGGGGAGCTGTTTTTT. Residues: CASRSGTSSSKSNTGELFF.

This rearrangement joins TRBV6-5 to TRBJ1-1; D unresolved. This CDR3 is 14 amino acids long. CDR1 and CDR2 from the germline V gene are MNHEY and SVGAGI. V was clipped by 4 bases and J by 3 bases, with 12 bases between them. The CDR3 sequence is CASSSGVMDTEAFF. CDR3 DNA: TGTGCCAGCAGTTCTGGGGTAATGGACACTGAAGCTTTCTTT.

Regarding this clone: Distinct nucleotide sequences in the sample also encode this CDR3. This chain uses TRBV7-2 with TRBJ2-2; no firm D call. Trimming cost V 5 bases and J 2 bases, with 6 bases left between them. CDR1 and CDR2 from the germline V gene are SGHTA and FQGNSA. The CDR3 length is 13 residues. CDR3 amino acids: CASSPSNTGELFF. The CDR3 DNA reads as TGTGCCAGCAGCCCATCCAACACCGGGGAGCTGTTTTTT. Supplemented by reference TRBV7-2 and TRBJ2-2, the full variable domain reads GAGVSQSPSNKVTEKGKDVELRCDPISGHTALYWYRQSLGQGLEFLIYFQGNSAPDKSGLPSDRFSAERTGGSVSTLTIQRTQQEDSAVYLCASSPSNTGELFFGEGSRLTVL.

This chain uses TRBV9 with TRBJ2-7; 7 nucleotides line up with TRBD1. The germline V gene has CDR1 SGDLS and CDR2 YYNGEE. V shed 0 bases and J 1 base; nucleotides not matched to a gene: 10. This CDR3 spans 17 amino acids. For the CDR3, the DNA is TGTGCCAGCAGCGTAGAACCGTTTGGACAGGAATCCTACGAGCAGTACTTC. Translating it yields CASSVEPFGQESYEQYF.

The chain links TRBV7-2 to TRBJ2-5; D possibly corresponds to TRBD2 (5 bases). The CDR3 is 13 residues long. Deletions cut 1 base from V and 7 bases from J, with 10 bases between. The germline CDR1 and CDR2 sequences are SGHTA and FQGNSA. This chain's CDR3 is CASSLGGNPTQYF. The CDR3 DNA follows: TGTGCCAGCAGCTTAGGAGGGAATCCGACCCAGTACTTC.

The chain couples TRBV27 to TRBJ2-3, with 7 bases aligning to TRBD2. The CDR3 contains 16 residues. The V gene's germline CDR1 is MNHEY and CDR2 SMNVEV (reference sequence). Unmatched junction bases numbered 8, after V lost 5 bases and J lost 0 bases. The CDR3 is CASSPTAGVSTDTQYF. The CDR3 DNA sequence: TGTGCCAGCAGTCCCACCGCGGGGGTAAGCACAGATACGCAGTATTTT.

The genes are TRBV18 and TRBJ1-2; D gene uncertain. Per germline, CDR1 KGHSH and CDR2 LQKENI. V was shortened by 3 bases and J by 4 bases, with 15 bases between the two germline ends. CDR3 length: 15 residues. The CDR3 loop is CASSPGPQGAYGYTF. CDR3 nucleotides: TGTGCCAGCTCACCGGGCCCCCAAGGCGCCTATGGCTACACCTTC.

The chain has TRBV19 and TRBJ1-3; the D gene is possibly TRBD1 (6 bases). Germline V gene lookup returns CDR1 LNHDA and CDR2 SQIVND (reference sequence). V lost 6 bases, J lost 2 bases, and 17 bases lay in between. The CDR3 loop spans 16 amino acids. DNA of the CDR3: TGTGCCAGTAGCCCCGGCAGGGGTCCCCCTGGAAACACCATATATTTT. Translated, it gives CASSPGRGPPGNTIYF. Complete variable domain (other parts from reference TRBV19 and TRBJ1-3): DGGITQSPKYLFRKEGQNVTLSCEQNLNHDAMYWYRQDPGQGLRLIYYSQIVNDFQKGDIAEGYSVSREKKESFPLTVTSAQKNPTAFYLCASSPGRGPPGNTIYFGEGSWLTVV.

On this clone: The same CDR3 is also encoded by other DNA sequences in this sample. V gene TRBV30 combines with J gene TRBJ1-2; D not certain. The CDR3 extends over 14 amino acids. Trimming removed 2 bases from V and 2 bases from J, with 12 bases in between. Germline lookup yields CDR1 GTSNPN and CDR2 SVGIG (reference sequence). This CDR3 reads CAWSRRGLNYGYTF. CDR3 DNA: TGTGCCTGGAGTAGGCGCGGGCTCAACTATGGCTACACCTTC.

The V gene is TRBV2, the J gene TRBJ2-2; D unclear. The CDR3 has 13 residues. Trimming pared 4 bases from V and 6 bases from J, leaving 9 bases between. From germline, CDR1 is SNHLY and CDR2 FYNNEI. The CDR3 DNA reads TGTGCCAGCAGTGTCAAAACGTCCGGGGAGCTGTTTTTT. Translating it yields CASSVKTSGELFF.

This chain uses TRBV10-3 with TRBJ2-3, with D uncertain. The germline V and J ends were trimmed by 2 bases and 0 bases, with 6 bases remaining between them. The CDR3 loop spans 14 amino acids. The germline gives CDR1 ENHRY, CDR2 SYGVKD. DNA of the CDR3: TGTGCCATCAGTGAGCTTCCTAGCACAGATACGCAGTATTTT. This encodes CAISELPSTDTQYF.

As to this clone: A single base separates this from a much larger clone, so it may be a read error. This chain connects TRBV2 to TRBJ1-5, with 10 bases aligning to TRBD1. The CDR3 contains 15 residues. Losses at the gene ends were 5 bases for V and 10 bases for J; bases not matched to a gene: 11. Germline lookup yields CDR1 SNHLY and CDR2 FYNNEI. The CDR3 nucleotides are TGTGCCAGCAGTTCCGGACAGGGGGGGAAGTTACCCCAGCATTTT. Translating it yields CASSSGQGGKLPQHF.

The CDR3 sequence: CASYRTSPGELFF. The CDR3 coding sequence is TGTGCCAGCTATCGGACCTCGCCCGGGGAGCTGTTTTTT. The chain carries TRBV7-8 and TRBJ2-2; no definite D call. Germline CDR1 SGHVS, CDR2 FQNEAQ. V dropped 8 bases and J dropped 6 bases, with 13 bases sitting between them. The CDR3 consists of 13 residues.

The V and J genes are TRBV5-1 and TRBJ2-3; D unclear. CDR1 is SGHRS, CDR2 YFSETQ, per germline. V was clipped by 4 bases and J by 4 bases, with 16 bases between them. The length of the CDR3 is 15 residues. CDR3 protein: CASSIAVTEADTQYF. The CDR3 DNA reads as TGCGCCAGCAGCATAGCTGTAACAGAGGCAGATACGCAGTATTTT.

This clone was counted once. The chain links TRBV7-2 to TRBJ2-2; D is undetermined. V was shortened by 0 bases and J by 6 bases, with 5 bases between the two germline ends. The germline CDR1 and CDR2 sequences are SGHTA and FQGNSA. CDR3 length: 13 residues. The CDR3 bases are TGTGCCAGCAGCTTAGCGGGTCCCGGGGAGCTGTTTTTT. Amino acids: CASSLAGPGELFF.

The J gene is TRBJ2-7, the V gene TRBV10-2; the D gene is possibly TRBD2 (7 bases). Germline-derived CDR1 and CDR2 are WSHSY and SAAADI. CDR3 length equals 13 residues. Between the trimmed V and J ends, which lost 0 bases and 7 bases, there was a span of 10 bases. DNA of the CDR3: TGCGCCAGCAGTGAGTCCAGGGGAGGGGAGCAGTACTTC. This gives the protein CASSESRGGEQYF.

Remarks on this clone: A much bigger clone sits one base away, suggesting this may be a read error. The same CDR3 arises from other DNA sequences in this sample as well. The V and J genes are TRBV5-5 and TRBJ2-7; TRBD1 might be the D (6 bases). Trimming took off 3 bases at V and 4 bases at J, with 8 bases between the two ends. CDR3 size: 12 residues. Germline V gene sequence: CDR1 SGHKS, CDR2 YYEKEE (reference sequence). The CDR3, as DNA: TGTGCCAGCAGCTCACAGGGTTACGAGCAGTACTTC. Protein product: CASSSQGYEQYF. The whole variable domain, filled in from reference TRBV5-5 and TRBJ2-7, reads DAGVTQSPTHLIKTRGQQVTLRCSPISGHKSVSWYQQVLGQGPQFIFQYYEKEERGRGNFPDRFSARQFPNYSSELNVNALLLGDSALYLCASSSQGYEQYFGPGTRLTVT.

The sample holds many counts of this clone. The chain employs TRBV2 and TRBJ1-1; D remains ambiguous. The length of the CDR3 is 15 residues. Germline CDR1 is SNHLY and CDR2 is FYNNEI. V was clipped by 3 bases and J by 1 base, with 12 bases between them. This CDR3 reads CASSELRTPNTEAFF. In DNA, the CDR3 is TGTGCCAGCAGTGAGTTACGGACGCCGAACACTGAAGCTTTCTTT.

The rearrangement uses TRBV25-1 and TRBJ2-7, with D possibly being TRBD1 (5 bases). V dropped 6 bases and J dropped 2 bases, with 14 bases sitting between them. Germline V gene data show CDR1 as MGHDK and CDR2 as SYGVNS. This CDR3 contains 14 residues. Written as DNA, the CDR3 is TGTGCCAGCAGCGATGATGCAGGGCCCTACGAGCAGTACTTC. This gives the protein CASSDDAGPYEQYF.

CDR3 region: CASNAAQGGTTEAFF. For the CDR3, the DNA is TGTGCCAGCAACGCCGCCCAGGGGGGGACCACTGAAGCTTTCTTT. The chain has TRBV6-1 and TRBJ1-1; 7 bases line up with TRBD1. Trimming cost V 7 bases and J 4 bases; bases outside gene matches: 12. Germline V gene data show CDR1 as MNHNS and CDR2 as SASEGT. CDR3 length: 15 residues.

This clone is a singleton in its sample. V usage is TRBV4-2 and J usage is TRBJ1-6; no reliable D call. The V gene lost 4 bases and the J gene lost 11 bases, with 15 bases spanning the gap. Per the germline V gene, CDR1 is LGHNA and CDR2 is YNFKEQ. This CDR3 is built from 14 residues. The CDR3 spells CASSRPGDSAPLHF. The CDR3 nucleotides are TGTGCCAGCAGCCGACCGGGCGATTCAGCACCCCTCCACTTT.

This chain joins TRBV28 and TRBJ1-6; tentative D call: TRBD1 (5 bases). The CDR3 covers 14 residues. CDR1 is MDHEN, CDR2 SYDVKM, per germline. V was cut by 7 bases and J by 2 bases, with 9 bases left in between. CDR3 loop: CASKGPAYNSPLHF. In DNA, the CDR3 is TGTGCCAGCAAGGGGCCTGCCTATAATTCACCCCTCCACTTT.

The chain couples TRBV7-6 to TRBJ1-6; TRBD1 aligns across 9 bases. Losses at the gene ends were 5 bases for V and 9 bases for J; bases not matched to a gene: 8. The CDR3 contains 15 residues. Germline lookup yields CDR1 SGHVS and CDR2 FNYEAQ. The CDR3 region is CASSPRTGVGSPLHF. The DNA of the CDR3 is TGTGCCAGCAGCCCGAGGACAGGGGTCGGTTCACCCCTCCACTTT.

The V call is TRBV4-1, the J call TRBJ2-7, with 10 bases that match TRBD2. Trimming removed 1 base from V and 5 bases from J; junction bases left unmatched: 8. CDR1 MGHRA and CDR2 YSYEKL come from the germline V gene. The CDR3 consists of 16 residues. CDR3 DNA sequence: TGCGCCAGCAGCCAAGTCTCTAGCGGGAGTTTCGACGAGCAGTACTTC. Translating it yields CASSQVSSGSFDEQYF.

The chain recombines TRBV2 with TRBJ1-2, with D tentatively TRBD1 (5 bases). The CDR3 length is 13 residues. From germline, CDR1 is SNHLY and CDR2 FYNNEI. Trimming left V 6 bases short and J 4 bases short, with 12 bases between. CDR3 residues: CASSRALSYGYTF. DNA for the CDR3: TGTGCCAGCAGCAGGGCCTTAAGCTATGGCTACACCTTC.

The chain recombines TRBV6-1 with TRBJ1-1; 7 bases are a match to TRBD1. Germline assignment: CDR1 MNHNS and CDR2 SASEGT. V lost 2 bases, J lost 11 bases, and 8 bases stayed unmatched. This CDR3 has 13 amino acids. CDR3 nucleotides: TGTGCCAGCAGTGAAACCGTTGACAGGGTGGCTTTCTTT. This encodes CASSETVDRVAFF.

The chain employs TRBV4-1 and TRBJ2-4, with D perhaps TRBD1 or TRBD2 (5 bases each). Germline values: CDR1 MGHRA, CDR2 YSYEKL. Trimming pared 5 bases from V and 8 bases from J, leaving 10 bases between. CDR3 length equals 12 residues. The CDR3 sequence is CASSGGRDIQYF. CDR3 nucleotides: TGCGCCAGCAGCGGGGGTAGAGACATTCAGTACTTC.

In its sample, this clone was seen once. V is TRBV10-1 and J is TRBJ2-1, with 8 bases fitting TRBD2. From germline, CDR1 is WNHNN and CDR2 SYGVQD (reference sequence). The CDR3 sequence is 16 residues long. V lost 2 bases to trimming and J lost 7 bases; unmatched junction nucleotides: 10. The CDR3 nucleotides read TGCGCCAGCAGTGAGACCGGGACTAGAAGTTTAAATGAGCAGTTCTTC. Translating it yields CASSETGTRSLNEQFF.

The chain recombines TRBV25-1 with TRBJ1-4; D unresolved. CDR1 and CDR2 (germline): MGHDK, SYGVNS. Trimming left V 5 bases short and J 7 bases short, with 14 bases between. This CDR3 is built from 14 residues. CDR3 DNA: TGTGCCAGCAGTCGCCGAGAGGGCTTTGAAAAACTGTTTTTT. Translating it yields CASSRREGFEKLFF.